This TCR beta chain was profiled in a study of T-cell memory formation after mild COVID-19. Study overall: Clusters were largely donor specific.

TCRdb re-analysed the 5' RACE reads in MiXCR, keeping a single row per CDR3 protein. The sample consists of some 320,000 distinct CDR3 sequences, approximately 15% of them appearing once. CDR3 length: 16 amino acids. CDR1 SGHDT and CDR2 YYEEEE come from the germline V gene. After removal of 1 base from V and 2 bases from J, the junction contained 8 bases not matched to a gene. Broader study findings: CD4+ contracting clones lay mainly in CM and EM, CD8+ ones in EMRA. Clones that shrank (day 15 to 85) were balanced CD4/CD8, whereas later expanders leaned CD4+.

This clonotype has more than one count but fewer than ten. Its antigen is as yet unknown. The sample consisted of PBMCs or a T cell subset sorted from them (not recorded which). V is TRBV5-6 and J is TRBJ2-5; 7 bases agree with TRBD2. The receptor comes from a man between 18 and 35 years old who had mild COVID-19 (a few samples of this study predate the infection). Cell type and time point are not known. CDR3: CASSLLAAGSQETQYF. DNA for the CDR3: TGTGCCAGCAGCTTGTTGGCAGCGGGGTCGCAAGAGACCCAGTACTTC.